The 8 T cell receptor beta chains below all came from one sample that was sequenced in a study of regulatory T cells in long-lasting Graves disease. The TCR beta library used iRepertoire HTBI primers with Arm-PCR amplification of CDR3. TCRdb ran MiXCR on the multiplex PCR reads and lists one entry per CDR3 protein. This sample has almost 350,000 distinct CDR3 sequences, with 15% to 20% found just once. Time point denoted: persistent/refractory GD, antithyroid drugs over 5 years with positive TRAb. From RNA extracted from PBMCs, the TCR library was made. Sequenced here: peripheral blood mononuclear cells (PBMCs), sampled when the disease was refractory, from a patient treated with antithyroid drugs. The receptors were sampled from a female donor with Graves disease.

This clonotype appeared many times. The chain links TRBV11-2 to TRBJ1-2; TRBD1 matches 7 bases. The germline gives CDR1 SGHAT, CDR2 FQNNGV. Trimming cost V 4 bases and J 7 bases; bases outside gene matches: 15. This CDR3 comprises 16 residues. The chain's CDR3 is CASSSVAGTAWSGYTF. Written as DNA, the CDR3 is TGTGCCAGCAGCTCAGTAGCCGGGACAGCGTGGAGTGGCTACACCTTC.

The CDR3 DNA reads TGTGCCAGCAGCTTGGGACAGGCCATGGACGATGAAAAACTGTTTTTT. The encoded protein is CASSLGQAMDDEKLFF. This chain links TRBV5-6 with TRBJ1-4; TRBD1 is a possible D gene (6 bases). V was shortened by 0 bases and J by 6 bases, with 15 bases between the two germline ends. CDR1 and CDR2 (germline): SGHDT, YYEEEE. The CDR3 runs to 16 residues.

This clonotype was seen ten or more times. J is TRBJ2-5 and V is TRBV27, with TRBD2 as a possible D gene (6 bases). Trimming shortened V by 4 bases and J by 3 bases, and 18 bases separated the two germline ends. The CDR3 contains 16 residues. The V gene's germline CDR1 is MNHEY and CDR2 SMNVEV (reference sequence). Here the CDR3 reads CASSSRQTLAEETQYF. DNA of the CDR3: TGTGCCAGCAGTTCTAGACAGACCTTAGCGGAAGAGACCCAGTACTTC.

This chain links TRBV9 with TRBJ1-2, with a weak D call TRBD1 (5 bases). Trimming cost V 4 bases and J 4 bases, with 14 bases left between them. Germline V gene sequence: CDR1 SGDLS, CDR2 YYNGEE. This CDR3 has 14 amino acids. Here the CDR3 DNA reads TGTGCCAGCAGCCCCAATGGGGCAGGCTATGGCTACACCTTC. Protein product: CASSPNGAGYGYTF. Combining the CDR3 with reference TRBV9 and TRBJ1-2 gives the whole variable domain DSGVTQTPKHLITATGQRVTLRCSPRSGDLSVYWYQQSLDQGLQFLIQYYNGEERAKGNILERFSAQQFPDLHSELNLSSLELGDSALYFCASSPNGAGYGYTFGSGTRLTVV.

About this clonotype itself: A far larger clone is a single base away, which makes a read error likely. The rearrangement joins TRBV27 to TRBJ2-2; D perhaps matches TRBD1 (5 bases). The CDR3 totals 16 residues. Germline loops: CDR1 MNHEY, CDR2 SMNVEV (reference sequence). Trimming removed 8 bases at V and 7 bases at J, with 23 bases between. The CDR3 DNA reads as TGTGCCAGCGGTGAAGTAGCAGGGAAAGGAAACGGGGAGCTGTTTTTT. Translated: CASGEVAGKGNGELFF.

This clonotype was seen a handful of times. This chain uses TRBV9 with TRBJ1-5; no clear D. The germline V gene has CDR1 SGDLS and CDR2 YYNGEE. Trimming shortened V by 0 bases and J by 2 bases, and 15 bases separated the two germline ends. The CDR3 has 17 residues. CDR3: CASSVEYCFIGNQPQHF. CDR3 coding DNA: TGTGCCAGCAGCGTAGAGTATTGTTTTATCGGCAATCAGCCCCAGCATTTT.

This clonotype was seen ten or more times. V gene TRBV20-1 combines with J gene TRBJ1-1; D is unclear. Trimming pared 6 bases from V and 3 bases from J, leaving 8 bases between. Per germline, CDR1 DFQATT and CDR2 SNEGSKA (reference sequence). The CDR3 extends over 11 amino acids. The CDR3 DNA is TGCAGTGCAACCGGGGACACTGAAGCTTTCTTT. Residues: CSATGDTEAFF.

This clonotype was detected ten times or more. CDR3 coding DNA: TGTGCCAGCAGTTACGTCGCAGGGGGGAGGCAAGAGACCCAGTACTTC. Amino acid sequence: CASSYVAGGRQETQYF. The chain has TRBV6-5 and TRBJ2-5; maybe TRBD1 (7 bases). V was shortened by 2 bases and J by 2 bases, with 15 bases between the two germline ends. The germline V gene encodes CDR1 MNHEY and CDR2 SVGAGI. There are 16 residues in the CDR3.